Described below is a single T cell receptor beta chain sequence and its context. The antigen remains undetermined. The data originate from a study of T cells in Graves' hyperthyroidism and ophthalmopathy. Across the whole study: Prior to any treatment, at the point of initial diagnosis, peripheral blood was collected.

Amplification of TCR beta CDR3 regions was performed using RNA transcripts as template. The HTBI set primed first-round TCR CDR3 RT-PCR. TCRdb independently ran MiXCR on the multiplex PCR reads; one entry per CDR3 protein. The sample holds hundreds of thousands of distinct CDR3 sequences, about 20% seen once. The CDR3 extends over 13 amino acids. The germline V gene has CDR1 SGHAT and CDR2 FQNNGV. V lost 5 bases, J lost 6 bases, and 11 bases lay in between. Regarding the study as a whole: Most thyroid clonotypes expanded above 0.001 appeared in blood too.

The receptor's source is a man aged 25 to 40 with Graves' ophthalmopathy. The chain has TRBV11-2 and TRBJ2-1; D not certain. The sample was blood. The CDR3 protein is CASSPTLSNEQFF. CDR3 sequence (DNA): TGTGCCAGCAGCCCGACACTCTCCAATGAGCAGTTCTTC.